This paragraph reports one T cell receptor (beta chain). Its antigen is not known. TCRdb's copy holds only in-frame clones and misses some; the assay was immunoSEQ multiplex PCR. This sample has 140,000 or so clones, with around 88% found just once. These data are taken from a study of T cell responses to AZD1222 COVID-19 vaccine. Study-wide background: Second-dose schedules of about 4 or about 12 weeks were combined. Study-level points and caveats: Spike-specific TCR breadth and depth were elevated following two AZD1222 doses. With dominance at 160-218 and 743-854, vaccine-associated CD4 TCRs spanned spike.

V lost 4 bases, J lost 1 base, and 12 bases lay in between. There are 15 residues in the CDR3. Germline V gene sequence: CDR1 SGHTS, CDR2 YDEGEE. The starting material was peripheral blood, obtained on day 0 of AZD1222 vaccination. This TCR derives from an adult in good health. This chain connects TRBV5-8 to TRBJ1-3, with no clear D. The CDR3 bases are TGTGCCAGCAGCCTGCGTGCCCCTTCTGGAAACACCATATATTTT. Protein: CASSLRAPSGNTIYF. The variable domain in full, with the rest retrieved from reference TRBV5-8 and TRBJ1-3, is EAGVTQSPTHLIKTRGQQATLRCSPISGHTSVYWYQQALGLGLQFLLWYDEGEERNRGNFPPRFSGRQFPNYSSELNVNALELEDSALYLCASSLRAPSGNTIYFGEGSWLTVV.